One T cell receptor beta chain is described in this entry. The entry originates in a study of blood T cell repertoires in COVID-19. Study overall: Nucleic acid was either cDNA or gDNA, and it came from T cells, B-cell-depleted T cells, or PBMCs.

The repertoire was sequenced with immunoSEQ multiplex PCR; TCRdb's copy has only in-frame clones and lacks some. The profile shows 150,000 or so clones, over 70% of them singletons. Recruits, aged roughly 18 to 95 years, lived in approximately 26 US areas. All recovered Cohort 3 donors got two negative PCRs, got clearance, or saw symptom resolution. CDR1 is MNHEY and CDR2 is SVGEGT in the germline V gene. Between the trimmed V and J ends, which lost 4 bases and 5 bases, there was a span of 6 bases. The CDR3 sequence is 11 residues long. The material sequenced was PBMCs or T cells enriched from blood (not recorded which). The chain combines TRBV6-2 or TRBV6-3 with TRBJ2-7, with no clear D. The TCR sequence derives from a woman in her fifties or sixties who had recovered from COVID-19. The CDR3 region has the DNA TGTGCCAGCAGTTTTATTAACGAGCAGTACTTC. Its translation is CASSFINEQYF.